The 3 T cell receptor beta chains reported below all come from one sample, sequenced in a study of blood T cell repertoires in COVID-19. TCRdb keeps only in-frame clones here, not all; method: immunoSEQ multiplex PCR. Seen here are around 330,000 clones, 75% to 90% observed once, and the top ten hold over 4%. The material sequenced was PBMCs or T cells enriched from blood (not recorded which). These receptors originate from a man in his sixties who had recovered from COVID-19.

V usage is TRBV4-1 and J usage is TRBJ1-5; 7 nucleotides agree with TRBD1. Germline trimming cut 2 bases from V and 0 bases from J; bases unmatched to any gene: 7. This CDR3 has 17 residues. CDR1 is MGHRA, CDR2 YSYEKL, per germline. CDR3 region: CASSQTGTALSNQPQHF. Written as DNA, the CDR3 is TGCGCCAGCAGCCAAACAGGGACAGCGCTTAGCAATCAGCCCCAGCATTTT.

Only one count was recorded for this clone. The J gene is TRBJ1-2, the V gene TRBV5-1, with 7 bases matching TRBD1. Germline lookup yields CDR1 SGHRS and CDR2 YFSETQ. CDR3 length: 15 amino acids. Trimming cost V 5 bases and J 5 bases; bases outside gene matches: 12. This CDR3 is CASRSSGQLIYGYTF. The CDR3 DNA sequence: TGCGCCAGCAGAAGTTCGGGACAGCTGATTTATGGCTACACCTTC.

Here the CDR3 DNA reads TGTGCCAGCAGCTCCACCGGGACTAGCGGGGGAGAGACCCAGTACTTC. Protein: CASSSTGTSGGETQYF. The V and J genes are TRBV7-3 and TRBJ2-5, with 14 nucleotides matching TRBD2. Looked up from germline, CDR1 is SGHTA and CDR2 is FQGTGA. V lost 4 bases, J lost 4 bases, and 5 bases stayed unmatched. This CDR3 is 16 amino acids long.